The subject of this entry is one T cell receptor beta chain. The sample originates from a study of blood T cell repertoires in COVID-19. Germline V gene data show CDR1 as SGHRS and CDR2 as YFSETQ. Trimming shortened V by 0 bases and J by 2 bases, and 8 bases separated the two germline ends. The CDR3 loop spans 14 amino acids. The method was immunoSEQ multiplex PCR; TCRdb's version includes in-frame clones alone and lacks a portion of them. The data show about 92,000 clones, with 85% seen just once and approximately 40% held by the top ten. Sample: peripheral blood. The V call is TRBV5-1, the J call TRBJ2-5; D may be TRBD2 (5 bases). The clonotype comes from a man at least 80 years old with acute or convalescent COVID-19. CDR3 sequence (DNA): TGCGCCAGCAGCTTGGCCGGGATTCAAGAGACCCAGTACTTC. Translating gives CASSLAGIQETQYF.